This entry lists 13 T cell receptor beta chains sequenced from one sample in a study of cytomegalovirus exposure and HLA in healthy donors. It was with 60 Vbeta and 13 Jbeta primers that the PCR ran. Sequencing used immunoSEQ multiplex PCR; TCRdb keeps in-frame clones, though not all of them. Among around 150,000 clones listed, nearly 80% were seen once. Sequenced sample: PBMCs. The origin of the receptors is a woman aged 45-60 years in good health and CMV-seropositive.

The rearrangement links TRBV28 to TRBJ1-2; 7 bases agree with TRBD1. CDR1 is MDHEN and CDR2 is SYDVKM in the germline V gene. The CDR3 extends over 17 amino acids. After removal of 6 bases from V and 0 bases from J, the junction contained 13 bases not matched to a gene. The CDR3 nucleotides read TGTGCCAGCAGGGATGGACGGGACAGCATAGCTAACTATGGCTACACCTTC. Translating gives CASRDGRDSIANYGYTF.

The V gene is TRBV6-4, the J gene TRBJ2-7; tentatively, D is TRBD1 (5 bases). Trimming took 9 bases from V and 3 from J, leaving 15 bases between them. CDR3 length equals 13 residues. Germline CDR1 MRHNA, CDR2 SNTAGT. CDR3 coding DNA: TGTGCCAGGGACAAGTGGCCCCTCTACGAGCAGTACTTC. It translates to CARDKWPLYEQYF.

The CDR3 nucleotides are TGTGCCAGCAGCGTGGGACTAGGCCCAGATACGCAGTATTTT. Translation gives CASSVGLGPDTQYF. V gene TRBV7-6 combines with J gene TRBJ2-3; 8 bases agree with TRBD2. With 5 bases clipped from V and 4 bases from J, the junction kept 5 bases outside the gene matches. The CDR3 is made up of 14 amino acids. CDR1 and CDR2 from the germline V gene are SGHVS and FNYEAQ.

The rearrangement joins TRBV4-3 to TRBJ1-4, with D tentatively TRBD1 (5 bases). This CDR3 region has 16 residues. V was clipped by 0 bases and J by 4 bases, with 12 bases between them. Per the germline V gene, CDR1 is LGHNA and CDR2 is YSLEER. The CDR3 DNA sequence: TGCGCCAGCAGCCAAGATACTCGACAGATTAATGAAAAACTGTTTTTT. This translates into CASSQDTRQINEKLFF.

The chain joins TRBV6-1 to TRBJ2-1; a possible D gene is TRBD1 (6 bases). The CDR3 sequence is 17 residues long. The V end lost 1 base, the J end lost 5 bases, and 18 bases lay between the germline ends. Germline-derived CDR1 and CDR2 are MNHNS and SASEGT. The CDR3 sequence is CASSEVAYRTGNNEQFF. CDR3 in DNA: TGTGCCAGCAGTGAAGTTGCCTACCGCACAGGGAACAATGAGCAGTTCTTC.

There are a few counts of this clone. The chain carries TRBV15 and TRBJ1-2, with D hard to call. Germline V gene lookup returns CDR1 LNHNV and CDR2 YYDKDF (reference sequence). The CDR3 length is 13 residues. V was pared by 0 bases and J by 5 bases, with 7 bases between. CDR3 coding DNA: TGTGCCACCAGCAGAGACAGGTCGTATGGCTACACCTTC. The encoded protein is CATSRDRSYGYTF.

V is TRBV27 and J is TRBJ2-7; D is uncertain. Trimming cost V 3 bases and J 0 bases, with 6 bases left between them. The CDR3 consists of 13 residues. Germline CDR1 MNHEY, CDR2 SMNVEV (reference sequence). CDR3 bases: TGTGCCAGCAGTTTCATCGGCTCCTACGAGCAGTACTTC. Translated, it gives CASSFIGSYEQYF.

This chain connects TRBV5-6 to TRBJ2-7, with no clear D. The CDR3 is 12 residues long. Trimming pared 4 bases from V and 4 bases from J, leaving 9 bases between. CDR1 and CDR2 from the germline V gene are SGHDT and YYEEEE. CDR3 coding DNA: TGTGCCAGCAGCCCCGGTGGTTACGAGCAGTACTTC. It translates to CASSPGGYEQYF.

This clone has just a few counts. The chain recombines TRBV18 with TRBJ2-1; 9 bases are shared with TRBD2. CDR1 is KGHSH and CDR2 is LQKENI in the germline V gene. Germline trimming cut 3 bases from V and 7 bases from J; bases unmatched to any gene: 10. The CDR3 is 16 residues long. The CDR3 spells CASSPTAAGGLNEQFF. As DNA, the CDR3 is TGTGCCAGCTCACCGACGGCAGCGGGGGGATTGAATGAGCAGTTCTTC. The full variable domain, its missing parts supplied by reference TRBV18 and TRBJ2-1, is NAGVMQNPRHLVRRRGQEARLRCSPMKGHSHVYWYRQLPEEGLKFMVYLQKENIIDESGMPKERFSAEFPKEGPSILRIQQVVRGDSAAYFCASSPTAAGGLNEQFFGPGTRLTVL.

A single count supports this clone. The V and J genes are TRBV5-6 and TRBJ2-2; perhaps TRBD1 as D (6 bases). This CDR3 is 13 amino acids long. Looked up from germline, CDR1 is SGHDT and CDR2 is YYEEEE. The V end was cut by 4 bases, the J end by 6 bases, with 10 bases between. The CDR3 loop is CASSRGQPGELFF. Here the CDR3 DNA reads TGTGCCAGCAGCCGGGGACAACCCGGGGAGCTGTTTTTT.

This clone was detected only once. The chain carries TRBV5-1 and TRBJ2-2; D gene uncertain. CDR1 and CDR2 from the germline V gene are SGHRS and YFSETQ. This CDR3 contains 15 residues. V shed 4 bases and J shed 4 bases, with 14 bases lying between them. The CDR3 DNA reads as TGCGCCAGCAGCCATAATGCGAGGTCCACCGGGGAGCTGTTTTTT. Its protein is CASSHNARSTGELFF. The full variable domain, in which reference TRBV5-1 and TRBJ2-2 provide the parts outside the CDR3, is KAGVTQTPRYLIKTRGQQVTLSCSPISGHRSVSWYQQTPGQGLQFLFEYFSETQRNKGNFPGRFSGRQFSNSRSEMNVSTLELGDSALYLCASSHNARSTGELFFGEGSRLTVL.

Worth noting for this clone: The same CDR3 is also encoded by other DNA sequences in this sample. The CDR3 DNA follows: TGTGCCACCAGCAGAGATTCCCAGGAGACCCAGTACTTC. It yields the protein CATSRDSQETQYF. The chain is built from TRBV15 and TRBJ2-5; D gene ambiguous. Germline-derived CDR1 and CDR2 are LNHNV and YYDKDF (reference sequence). V lost 0 bases and J lost 5, with 7 bases in between. The CDR3 contains 13 residues.

The rearrangement links TRBV28 to TRBJ2-7, with TRBD2 matching over 12 bases. The CDR3 totals 15 residues. J gave up 5 bases and V 5 bases, and 7 bases lay outside the gene matches. Germline V gives CDR1 MDHEN, CDR2 SYDVKM. DNA for the CDR3: TGTGCCAGCAGTATTCGGACTAGCGGGGACGACGAGCAGTACTTC. It is translated as CASSIRTSGDDEQYF.